The entry below describes one T cell receptor (beta chain). The data are from a study of T-cell reconstitution after alpha-beta-depleted transplantation in children. CDR3 length: 12 amino acids. Trimming cost V 11 bases and J 5 bases; bases outside gene matches: 6. Unique molecular identifiers were incorporated into the prepared TCRbeta library. TCRdb itself ran the PCR reads through MiXCR, one entry per CDR3 protein. Counted here are about 270,000 distinct CDR3 sequences, 9.9% occurring once; the ten biggest clones make up 10%. V gene TRBV23-1 combines with J gene TRBJ2-5; TRBD1 agrees at 9 bases. TRBV23-1 is an open reading frame whose function is uncertain. This clonotype was obtained from a human donor who donated a stem cell graft to a child with SCID. This material consisted of PBMCs from the stem cell graft donor, taken from the stem cell graft. The CDR3: CAGNRGRETQYF. The CDR3 nucleotides read TGCGCCGGAAACAGGGGGCGGGAGACCCAGTACTTC.